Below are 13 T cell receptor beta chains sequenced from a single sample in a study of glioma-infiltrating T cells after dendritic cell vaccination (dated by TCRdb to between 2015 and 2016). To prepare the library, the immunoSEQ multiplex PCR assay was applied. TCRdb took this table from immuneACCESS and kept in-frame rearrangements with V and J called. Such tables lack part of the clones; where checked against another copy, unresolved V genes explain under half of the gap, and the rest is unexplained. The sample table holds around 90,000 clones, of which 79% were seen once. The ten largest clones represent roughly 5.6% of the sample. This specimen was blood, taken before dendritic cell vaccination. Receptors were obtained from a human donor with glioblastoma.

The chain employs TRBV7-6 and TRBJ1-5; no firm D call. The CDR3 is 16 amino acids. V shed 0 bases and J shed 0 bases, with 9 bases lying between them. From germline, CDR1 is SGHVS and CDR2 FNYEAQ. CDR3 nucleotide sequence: TGTGCCAGCAGCTTAGCAGCTGCCTATAGCAATCAGCCCCAGCATTTT. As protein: CASSLAAAYSNQPQHF.

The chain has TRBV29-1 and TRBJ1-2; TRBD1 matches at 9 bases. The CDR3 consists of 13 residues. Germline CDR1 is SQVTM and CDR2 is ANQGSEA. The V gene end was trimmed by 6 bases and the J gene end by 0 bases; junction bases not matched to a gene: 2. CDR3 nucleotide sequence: TGCAGCGTCCGGACAGGGGCTAACTATGGCTACACCTTC. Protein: CSVRTGANYGYTF.

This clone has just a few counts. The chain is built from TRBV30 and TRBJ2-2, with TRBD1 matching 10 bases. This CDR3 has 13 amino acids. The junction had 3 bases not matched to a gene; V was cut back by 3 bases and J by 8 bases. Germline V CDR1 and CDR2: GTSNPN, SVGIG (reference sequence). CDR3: CAWRAGQGGELFF. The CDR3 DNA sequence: TGTGCCTGGAGGGCGGGACAGGGGGGGGAGCTGTTTTTT.

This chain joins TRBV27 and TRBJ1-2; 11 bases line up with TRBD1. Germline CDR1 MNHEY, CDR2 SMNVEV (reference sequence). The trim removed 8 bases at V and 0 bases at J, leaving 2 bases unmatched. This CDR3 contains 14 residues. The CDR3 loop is CASRDRGTNYGYTF. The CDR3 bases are TGTGCCAGCCGGGACAGGGGGACTAACTATGGCTACACCTTC.

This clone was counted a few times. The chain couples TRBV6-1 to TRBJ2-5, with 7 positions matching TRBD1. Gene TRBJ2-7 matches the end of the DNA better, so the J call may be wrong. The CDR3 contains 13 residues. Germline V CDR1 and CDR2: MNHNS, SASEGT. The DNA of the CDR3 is TGTGCCAGCAAACAGGGGAGCTCCTACGAGCAGTACTTC. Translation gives CASKQGSSYEQYF.

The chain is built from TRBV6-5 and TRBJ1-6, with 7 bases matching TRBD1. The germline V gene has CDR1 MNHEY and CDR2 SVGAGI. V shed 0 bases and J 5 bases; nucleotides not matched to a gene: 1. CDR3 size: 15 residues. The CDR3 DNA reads TGTGCCAGCAGTTACTCGACAGGGCATAATTCACCCCTCCACTTT. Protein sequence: CASSYSTGHNSPLHF.

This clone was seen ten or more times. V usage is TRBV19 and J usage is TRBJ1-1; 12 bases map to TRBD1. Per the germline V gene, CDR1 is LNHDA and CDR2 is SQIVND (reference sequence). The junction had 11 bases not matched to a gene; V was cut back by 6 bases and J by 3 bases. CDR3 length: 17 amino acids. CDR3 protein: CASRPRDRGQVDTEAFF. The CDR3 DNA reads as TGTGCCAGTAGACCGAGGGACAGGGGGCAAGTTGACACTGAAGCTTTCTTT.

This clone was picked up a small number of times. CDR3 in amino acids: CSVDLQGAGGYTF. DNA of the CDR3: TGCAGCGTTGACCTACAGGGGGCTGGTGGCTACACCTTC. The chain combines TRBV29-1 with TRBJ1-2, with 9 bases that match TRBD1. V lost 3 bases, J lost 7 bases, and 6 bases stayed unmatched. Germline loops: CDR1 SQVTM, CDR2 ANQGSEA. This CDR3 is built from 13 residues.

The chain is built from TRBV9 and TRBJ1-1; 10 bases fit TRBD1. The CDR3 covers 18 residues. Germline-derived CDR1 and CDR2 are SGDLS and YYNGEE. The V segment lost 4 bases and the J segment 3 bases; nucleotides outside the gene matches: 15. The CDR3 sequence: CASSLFAGTGVFYTEAFF. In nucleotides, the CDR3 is TGTGCCAGCAGCCTATTTGCCGGGACAGGGGTCTTTTACACTGAAGCTTTCTTT.

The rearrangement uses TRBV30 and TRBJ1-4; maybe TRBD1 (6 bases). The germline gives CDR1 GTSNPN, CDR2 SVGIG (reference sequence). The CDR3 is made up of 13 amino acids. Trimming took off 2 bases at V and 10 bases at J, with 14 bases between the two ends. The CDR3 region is CAWSSLIGGKLFF. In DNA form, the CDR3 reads TGTGCCTGGAGTTCATTGATAGGGGGAAAACTGTTTTTT.

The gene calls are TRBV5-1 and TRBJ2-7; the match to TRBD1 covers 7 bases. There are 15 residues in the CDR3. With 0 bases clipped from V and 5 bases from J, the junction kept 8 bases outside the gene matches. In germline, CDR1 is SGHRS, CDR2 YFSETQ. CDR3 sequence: CASSLEYRGSNEQYF. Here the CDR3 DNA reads TGCGCCAGCAGCTTGGAGTACAGGGGATCCAACGAGCAGTACTTC. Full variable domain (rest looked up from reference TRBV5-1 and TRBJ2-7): KAGVTQTPRYLIKTRGQQVTLSCSPISGHRSVSWYQQTPGQGLQFLFEYFSETQRNKGNFPGRFSGRQFSNSRSEMNVSTLELGDSALYLCASSLEYRGSNEQYFGPGTRLTVT.

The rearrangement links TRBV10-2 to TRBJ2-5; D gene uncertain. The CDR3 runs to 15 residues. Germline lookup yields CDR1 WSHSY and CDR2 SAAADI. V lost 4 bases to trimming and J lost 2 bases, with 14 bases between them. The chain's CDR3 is CASSVSSFSQETQYF. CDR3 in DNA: TGCGCCAGCAGTGTGAGTAGTTTCTCTCAAGAGACCCAGTACTTC.

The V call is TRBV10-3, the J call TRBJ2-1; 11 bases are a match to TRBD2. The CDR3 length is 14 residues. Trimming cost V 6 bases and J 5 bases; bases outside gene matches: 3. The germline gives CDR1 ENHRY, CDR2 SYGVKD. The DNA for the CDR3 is TGTGCCATCAGGGCTAGCGGGGGGAACAATGAGCAGTTCTTC. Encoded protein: CAIRASGGNNEQFF.